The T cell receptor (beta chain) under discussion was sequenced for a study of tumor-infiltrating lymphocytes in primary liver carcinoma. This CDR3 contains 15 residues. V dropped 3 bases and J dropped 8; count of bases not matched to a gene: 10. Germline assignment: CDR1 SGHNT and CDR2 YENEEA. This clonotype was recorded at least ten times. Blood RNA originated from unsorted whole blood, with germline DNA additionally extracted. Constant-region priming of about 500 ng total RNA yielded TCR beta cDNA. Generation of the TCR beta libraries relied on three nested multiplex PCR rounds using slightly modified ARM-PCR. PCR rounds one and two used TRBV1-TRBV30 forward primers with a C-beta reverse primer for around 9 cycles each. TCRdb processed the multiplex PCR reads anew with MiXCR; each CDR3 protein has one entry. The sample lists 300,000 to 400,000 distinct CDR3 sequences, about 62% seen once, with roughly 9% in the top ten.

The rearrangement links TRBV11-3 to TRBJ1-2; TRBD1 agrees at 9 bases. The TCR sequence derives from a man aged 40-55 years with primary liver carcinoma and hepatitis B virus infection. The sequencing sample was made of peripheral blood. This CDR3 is CASSFPNGTGNGYTF. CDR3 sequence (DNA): TGTGCCAGCAGCTTCCCCAATGGGACAGGGAACGGCTACACCTTC.